This is a list of T cell receptor beta chains from one sample in a study of Graves' ophthalmopathy and Graves' hyperthyroidism. TCRdb fed the multiplex PCR reads into MiXCR, producing one record per CDR3 protein. The profile shows approximately 330,000 distinct CDR3 sequences, roughly 16% of them singletons. Sequenced sample: peripheral blood. All receptors derive from an adult man with Graves' ophthalmopathy. Both conserved end residues are part of each CDR3. The order of the fields is D gene, clone size, V gene, J gene, CDR3 protein, CDR3 DNA. The D gene is left open where the match is weak. The size entry is marked missing in some rows and otherwise reads once, few, many or a size class.

D: TRBD1; size: many; V: TRBV5-6; J: TRBJ1-1; CDR3: CASSLEWTGENTEAFF; DNA: TGTGCCAGCAGCTTGGAATGGACAGGGGAGAACACTGAAGCTTTCTTT
D: .; size: many; V: TRBV5-5; J: TRBJ1-2; CDR3: CASSLSVQLPNYGYTF; DNA: TGTGCCAGCAGCTTGTCGGTACAGTTACCGAACTATGGCTACACCTTC
D: .; size: many; V: TRBV19; J: TRBJ1-1; CDR3: CASSTSGFTEAFF; DNA: TGTGCCAGTAGTACCTCAGGGTTCACTGAAGCTTTCTTT
D: TRBD1; size: many; V: TRBV27; J: TRBJ1-1; CDR3: CASSLYGRGSEAFF; DNA: TGTGCCAGCAGTTTATATGGCAGGGGGAGTGAAGCTTTCTTT
D: .; size: many; V: TRBV24-1; J: TRBJ2-6; CDR3: CATSDSLGGANVLTF; DNA: TGTGCCACCAGTGATTCCCTAGGTGGGGCCAACGTCCTGACTTTC
D: .; size: once; V: TRBV20-1; J: TRBJ1-2; CDR3: CSADSRGAAYGYTF; DNA: TGCAGTGCCGATTCAAGGGGCGCGGCCTATGGCTACACCTTC
D: .; size: once; V: TRBV6-2/TRBV6-3; J: TRBJ1-5; CDR3: CASSRVSSDQPQHF; DNA: TGTGCCAGCAGCCGGGTGTCCTCAGATCAGCCCCAGCATTTT
D: .; size: many; V: TRBV6-5; J: TRBJ1-1; CDR3: CASTQRIVGNTEAFF; DNA: TGTGCCAGCACCCAGAGGATTGTAGGGAACACTGAAGCTTTCTTT
D: .; size: many; V: TRBV12-3/TRBV12-4; J: TRBJ1-2; CDR3: CASSPGTVHGYTF; DNA: TGTGCCAGCAGTCCCGGGACGGTTCATGGCTACACCTTC
D: .; size: many; V: TRBV11-2; J: TRBJ2-7; CDR3: CASSYSDGHSYEQYF; DNA: TGTGCCAGCAGCTACTCGGACGGGCACTCCTACGAGCAGTACTTC
D: TRBD1; size: many; V: TRBV2; J: TRBJ1-3; CDR3: CASSRDSGSGNTIYF; DNA: TGTGCCAGCAGTAGGGACAGCGGCTCTGGAAACACCATATATTTT
D: .; size: many; V: TRBV6-1; J: TRBJ1-2; CDR3: CASSEVIRRFDGYTF; DNA: TGTGCCAGCAGTGAAGTTATCAGGAGGTTCGATGGCTACACCTTC
D: .; size: many; V: TRBV5-1; J: TRBJ1-5; CDR3: CARPQGGQPQHF; DNA: TGCGCCAGGCCACAGGGAGGTCAGCCCCAGCATTTT
D: TRBD2; size: many; V: TRBV20-1; J: TRBJ2-3; CDR3: CSASRSGRAADTQYF; DNA: TGCAGTGCTAGTCGTAGCGGGAGGGCGGCAGATACGCAGTATTTT
D: .; size: many; V: TRBV4-3; J: TRBJ1-4; CDR3: CASSQDAGTSKNLFF; DNA: TGCGCCAGCAGCCAAGATGCGGGGACCTCGAAAAATTTGTTTTTT
D: TRBD1; size: many; V: TRBV6-6; J: TRBJ1-1; CDR3: CASRKTGYGTTEAFF; DNA: TGTGCCAGCAGAAAGACAGGGTACGGAACCACTGAAGCTTTCTTT
D: TRBD1; size: many; V: TRBV6-1; J: TRBJ2-5; CDR3: CASKRLGQGSMETQYF; DNA: TGTGCCAGCAAGCGACTGGGACAGGGTTCTATGGAGACCCAGTACTTC
D: TRBD2; size: few; V: TRBV18; J: TRBJ2-2; CDR3: CASSPTSGTEPGELFF; DNA: TGTGCCAGCTCACCAACGAGCGGGACGGAGCCCGGGGAGCTGTTTTTT
D: .; size: many; V: TRBV11-2; J: TRBJ2-5; CDR3: CASSLEVGLAETQYF; DNA: TGTGCCAGCAGCTTAGAAGTGGGGTTGGCGGAGACCCAGTACTTC
D: .; size: many; V: TRBV6-5; J: TRBJ1-2; CDR3: CASSYSISSAPHGYTF; DNA: TGTGCCAGCAGTTACTCGATTAGTTCCGCGCCCCATGGCTACACCTTC
D: TRBD1; size: many; V: TRBV5-1; J: TRBJ2-5; CDR3: CASSFSRTGRETQYF; DNA: TGCGCCAGCAGCTTTTCGAGGACAGGCCGGGAGACCCAGTACTTC
D: .; size: .; V: TRBV6-1; J: TRBJ2-4; CDR3: CASSDLADKNIQYF; DNA: TGTGCCAGCAGTGACCTGGCTGACAAAAACATTCAGTACTTC
D: TRBD1; size: many; V: TRBV27; J: TRBJ1-2; CDR3: CASSLKFGGQGYTF; DNA: TGTGCCAGCAGTTTAAAATTTGGGGGACAGGGCTACACCTTC
D: .; size: many; V: TRBV27; J: TRBJ1-1; CDR3: CASSIRGSISEAFF; DNA: TGTGCCAGCAGTATCAGGGGTTCAATTTCTGAAGCTTTCTTT
D: .; size: many; V: TRBV19; J: TRBJ2-1; CDR3: CASSVGTNRNEQFF; DNA: TGTGCCAGTAGTGTCGGGACCAATCGCAATGAGCAGTTCTTC
D: TRBD1; size: many; V: TRBV2; J: TRBJ2-7; CDR3: CAIGGQGYYEQYF; DNA: TGTGCCATCGGGGGACAGGGGTACTACGAGCAGTACTTC
D: .; size: many; V: TRBV11-2; J: TRBJ1-5; CDR3: CASSLGHGQPQHF; DNA: TGTGCCAGCAGCCTGGGGCATGGGCAGCCCCAGCATTTT
D: .; size: many; V: TRBV12-3/TRBV12-4; J: TRBJ1-5; CDR3: CASVQGGGNQPQHF; DNA: TGTGCCAGCGTACAAGGGGGAGGCAATCAGCCCCAGCATTTT
D: .; size: many; V: TRBV27; J: TRBJ1-1; CDR3: CASSLIGRNTEAFF; DNA: TGTGCCAGCAGTTTAATTGGCAGGAACACTGAAGCTTTCTTT
D: .; size: many; V: TRBV30; J: TRBJ1-1; CDR3: CAWTIGVRTEAFF; DNA: TGTGCCTGGACTATTGGGGTGCGCACTGAAGCTTTCTTT
D: TRBD2; size: many; V: TRBV20-1; J: TRBJ2-7; CDR3: CSAAQYNSGSSYEQYF; DNA: TGCAGTGCTGCCCAATACAATAGCGGGAGCTCCTACGAGCAGTACTTC
D: .; size: many; V: TRBV11-2; J: TRBJ2-5; CDR3: CASSLVWGTQETQYF; DNA: TGTGCCAGCAGCTTAGTGTGGGGGACACAAGAGACCCAGTACTTC
D: .; size: many; V: TRBV18; J: TRBJ2-6; CDR3: CASSPQHSGANVLTF; DNA: TGTGCCAGCTCACCACAGCACTCTGGGGCCAACGTCCTGACTTTC
D: TRBD1; size: many; V: TRBV7-1; J: TRBJ2-6; CDR3: CASSSFEPRDSVFGANVLTF; DNA: TGTGCCAGCAGCTCCTTCGAACCCCGGGACAGTGTATTTGGGGCCAACGTCCTGACTTTC
D: TRBD1; size: many; V: TRBV24-1; J: TRBJ2-2; CDR3: CATSPSVGQENTGELFF; DNA: TGTGCCACCAGTCCCTCAGTGGGACAGGAGAACACCGGGGAGCTGTTTTTT
D: TRBD1; size: many; V: TRBV20-1; J: TRBJ1-1; CDR3: CSARYPRGAAEAFF; DNA: TGCAGTGCTAGATACCCCAGGGGGGCGGCTGAAGCTTTCTTT
D: .; size: many; V: TRBV29-1; J: TRBJ2-7; CDR3: CSVLSASYEQYF; DNA: TGCAGCGTTCTCAGCGCCTCCTACGAGCAGTACTTC
D: .; size: many; V: TRBV20-1; J: TRBJ2-5; CDR3: CSAIVADSGGETQYF; DNA: TGCAGTGCCATAGTCGCGGACTCCGGTGGGGAGACCCAGTACTTC
D: .; size: few; V: TRBV2; J: TRBJ2-7; CDR3: CASIEEGYEQSF; DNA: TGTGCCAGCATTGAAGAGGGCTACGAGCAGTCCTTC
D: .; size: .; V: TRBV16; J: TRBJ1-5; CDR3: CASSRASGRYSNQPQHF; DNA: TGTGCCAGCAGCCGCGCTTCCGGTCGTTATAGCAATCAGCCCCAGCATTTT
D: TRBD1; size: many; V: TRBV9; J: TRBJ2-6; CDR3: CASSRTGTALSGANVLTF; DNA: TGTGCCAGCAGTAGAACCGGGACAGCTCTCTCTGGGGCCAACGTCCTGACTTTC
D: TRBD2; size: many; V: TRBV11-1; J: TRBJ2-7; CDR3: CASSFRTSGSRYEQYF; DNA: TGTGCCAGCAGCTTCAGAACTAGCGGGTCCCGCTACGAGCAGTACTTC
D: .; size: .; V: TRBV27; J: TRBJ1-5; CDR3: CASSLSAGTDNQPQHF; DNA: TGTGCCAGCAGTTTATCTGCAGGGACGGACAATCAGCCCCAGCATTTT
D: TRBD2; size: many; V: TRBV12-5; J: TRBJ2-5; CDR3: CASGLVVGAGELQETQYF; DNA: TGTGCTAGTGGTTTGGTAGTCGGGGCGGGAGAACTCCAAGAGACCCAGTACTTC
D: .; size: many; V: TRBV11-3; J: TRBJ2-2; CDR3: CASSLYGGSGNTGELFF; DNA: TGTGCCAGCAGCTTATACGGTGGGAGCGGGAACACCGGGGAGCTGTTTTTT
D: TRBD2; size: many; V: TRBV28; J: TRBJ2-7; CDR3: CASSTGLAGGYEQYF; DNA: TGTGCCAGCAGCACAGGACTAGCGGGGGGGTACGAGCAGTACTTC
D: TRBD1; size: few; V: TRBV18; J: TRBJ2-1; CDR3: CASSPTGGSYNEQFF; DNA: TGTGCCAGCTCACCTACAGGGGGCTCCTACAATGAGCAGTTCTTC
D: TRBD2; size: once; V: TRBV25-1; J: TRBJ2-7; CDR3: CASSEVSGRVYEQYF; DNA: TGTGCCAGCAGTGAGGTTAGCGGGAGGGTCTACGAGCAGTACTTC